A selection of T cell receptor beta chains follows, all from one sample in a study of blood T cell repertoires in COVID-19. Here immunoSEQ multiplex PCR was the method, and the copy in TCRdb shows in-frame clones only, minus some. The sample includes tens of thousands of clones, about 86% of them seen just once. Sequencing used peripheral blood. Receptor source: a human donor in a cohort sampled during active COVID-19. CDR3s include the opening cysteine and the closing phenylalanine or tryptophan. The D gene is left open where the match is weak. Clone size is shown for a subset of rows, as once, few, many or a class of expanded clone.

D	size	V	J	CDR3	DNA
TRBD1	-	TRBV7-3	TRBJ2-1	CASARSGTGSPWEQFF	TGTGCCAGCGCGCGTTCCGGGACAGGGAGTCCATGGGAGCAGTTCTTC
-	-	TRBV7-2	TRBJ2-5	CASSLILETQYF	TGTGCCAGCAGCTTAATCCTGGAGACCCAGTACTTC
-	once	TRBV5-1	TRBJ2-5	CASSLVVDSQETQYF	TGCGCCAGCAGCTTGGTTGTGGACAGCCAAGAGACCCAGTACTTC
-	once	TRBV30	TRBJ1-2	CAWSPGWNYGYTF	TGTGCCTGGAGTCCAGGGTGGAACTATGGCTACACCTTC
-	-	TRBV7-9	TRBJ1-2	CASSLPQALWGYTF	TGTGCCAGCAGCTTACCACAGGCTCTTTGGGGCTACACCTTC
-	-	TRBV7-6	TRBJ2-2	CASSLATRGAGELFF	TGTGCCAGCAGCTTAGCGACCAGGGGAGCCGGGGAGCTGTTTTTT
-	-	TRBV27	TRBJ1-1	CASSLVAGSTEAFF	TGTGCCAGCAGTTTAGTCGCAGGGTCTACTGAAGCTTTCTTT
-	-	TRBV30	TRBJ2-7	CAWSVTIQNEQYF	TGTGCCTGGAGTGTCACTATTCAAAACGAGCAGTACTTC
-	-	TRBV24-1	TRBJ2-7	CATSDPSSRYEQYF	TGTGCCACCAGTGACCCTTCGTCTAGGTACGAGCAGTACTTC
TRBD1	-	TRBV5-6	TRBJ1-1	CASSPSRVRGTEAFF	TGTGCCAGCAGCCCATCCCGGGTCAGGGGGACTGAAGCTTTCTTT
TRBD1	few	TRBV7-9	TRBJ2-7	CASTFVTGSGEQYF	TGTGCCAGCACCTTCGTGACAGGGAGTGGCGAGCAGTACTTC
-	-	TRBV25-1	TRBJ2-2	CASSVKAVGELFF	TGTGCCAGCAGTGTCAAAGCGGTCGGGGAGCTGTTTTTT
TRBD2	-	TRBV28	TRBJ2-7	CASWRGGSSYEQYF	TGTGCCAGCTGGCGGGGGGGAAGCTCCTACGAGCAGTACTTC
TRBD1	-	TRBV28	TRBJ1-2	CASSLWDRGGTF	TGTGCCAGCAGTTTATGGGACAGGGGAGGGACCTTC
-	-	TRBV2	TRBJ2-7	CASSEGQVFYEQYF	TGTGCCAGCAGTGAAGGACAGGTGTTCTACGAGCAGTACTTC
-	-	TRBV5-5	TRBJ2-7	CASSFLGSSYEQYF	TGTGCCAGCAGCTTTTTAGGGAGTTCCTACGAGCAGTACTTC
TRBD2	-	TRBV18	TRBJ2-1	CASSPRASGNYNEQFF	TGTGCCAGCTCACCACGTGCTAGCGGGAATTACAATGAGCAGTTCTTC
TRBD2	few	TRBV3-1/TRBV3-2	TRBJ2-7	CASSAKARLADYEQYF	TGTGCCAGCAGCGCAAAGGCCCGACTAGCGGACTACGAGCAGTACTTC
TRBD1	-	TRBV27	TRBJ1-2	CASSSHASQGARGYTF	TGTGCCAGCAGTTCGCACGCCTCACAGGGGGCGCGTGGCTACACCTTC
TRBD1	-	TRBV15	TRBJ1-5	CATSREGQGTQPQHF	TGTGCCACCAGCAGAGAGGGACAGGGTACGCAGCCCCAGCATTTT
TRBD1	-	TRBV19	TRBJ1-5	CASSPIDRDGQPQHF	TGTGCCAGTAGTCCGATCGACAGGGATGGGCAGCCCCAGCATTTT
TRBD1	-	TRBV7-2	TRBJ2-5	CASSLYTGGTQETQYF	TGTGCCAGCAGCTTATATACAGGGGGCACTCAAGAGACCCAGTACTTC
TRBD1	-	TRBV5-1	TRBJ1-2	CASRSDRGGGYTF	TGCGCCAGCAGATCGGACAGGGGAGGTGGCTACACCTTC